These 29 T cell receptor beta chains were all obtained from the same sample, sequenced in a study of STAT3 mutations in large granular lymphocyte leukemia. Repertoires were generated with immunoSEQ multiplex PCR, while TCRdb's copy carries only in-frame clones and drops some. The repertoire holds almost 25,000 clones, with about 95% as singletons. For these TCRs, the target antigens are not known. General study points: Every T-cell large granular lymphocyte leukemia patient had at least one immunodominant TCR beta clonotype.

The sample comprised peripheral blood mononuclear cells. All receptors come from a middle-aged man with T-cell large granular lymphocyte leukemia. Some clones in this sample may be carry-over from other donors' samples.

This sequence joins TRBV14 and TRBJ1-1, with D uncertain. Between the trimmed V and J ends, which lost 4 bases and 2 bases, there was a span of 17 bases. CDR3 length equals 16 residues. The germline V gene has CDR1 SGHDN and CDR2 FVKESK. This CDR3 reads CASSLHDLWVNTEAFF. For the CDR3, the DNA is TGTGCCAGCAGCCTCCATGACCTCTGGGTTAACACTGAAGCTTTCTTT.

The gene calls are TRBV27 and TRBJ1-4, with D possibly matching TRBD1 (5 bases). Germline V gene sequence: CDR1 MNHEY, CDR2 SMNVEV (reference sequence). CDR3 length equals 14 residues. V lost 5 bases, J lost 8 bases, and 15 bases lay in between. The CDR3 bases are TGTGCCAGCAGTCCCCTTGGGCAGGGCGAAAAACTGTTTTTT. Translation gives CASSPLGQGEKLFF.

The rearrangement joins TRBV2 to TRBJ1-1; possibly TRBD1 for D (5 bases). Germline V gene data show CDR1 as SNHLY and CDR2 as FYNNEI. This CDR3 spans 13 amino acids. V was clipped by 8 bases and J by 2 bases, with 12 bases between them. CDR3 DNA sequence: TGTGCCAGCTTTGTTACAGGTAACACTGAAGCTTTCTTT. This codes for CASFVTGNTEAFF.

V usage is TRBV28 and J usage is TRBJ2-5; possible D gene TRBD1, 6 bases. V lost 5 bases and J lost 4, with 14 bases in between. Germline loops: CDR1 MDHEN, CDR2 SYDVKM. The CDR3 sequence is 14 residues long. CDR3 DNA: TGTGCCAGCAGTCGAAACAGGGTTGGAGAGACCCAGTACTTC. It translates to CASSRNRVGETQYF. Based on the CDR3 plus reference TRBV28 and TRBJ2-5, the full variable domain is DVKVTQSSRYLVKRTGEKVFLECVQDMDHENMFWYRQDPGLGLRLIYFSYDVKMKEKGDIPEGYSVSREKKERFSLILESASTNQTSMYLCASSRNRVGETQYFGPGTRLLVL.

The rearrangement links TRBV5-1 to TRBJ2-1; TRBD2 matches 12 bases. V shed 0 bases, J shed 8 bases, and the junction held 9 bases outside the gene matches. The germline V gene has CDR1 SGHRS and CDR2 YFSETQ. The CDR3 contains 17 residues. CDR3 residues: CASSLAASGGANHEQFF. DNA of the CDR3: TGCGCCAGCAGCTTGGCGGCTAGCGGGGGGGCCAACCATGAGCAGTTCTTC. The entire variable domain, with the rest obtained from reference TRBV5-1 and TRBJ2-1, is as follows: KAGVTQTPRYLIKTRGQQVTLSCSPISGHRSVSWYQQTPGQGLQFLFEYFSETQRNKGNFPGRFSGRQFSNSRSEMNVSTLELGDSALYLCASSLAASGGANHEQFFGPGTRLTVL.

The gene calls are TRBV5-1 and TRBJ2-7; TRBD1 or TRBD2 may be the D gene (6 bases each). This CDR3 is 17 amino acids long. The ends were cut back, 4 bases at V and 1 base at J, with 21 bases in the middle. CDR1 SGHRS and CDR2 YFSETQ come from the germline V gene. CDR3 region: CASSRGSVRGASYEQYF. In nucleotides, the CDR3 is TGCGCCAGCAGCCGGGGGTCGGTGAGGGGGGCTTCCTACGAGCAGTACTTC.

The chain uses TRBV7-6 and TRBJ2-7; 7 positions agree with TRBD2. The CDR3 has 15 amino acids. J gave up 5 bases and V 2 bases, and 9 bases lay outside the gene matches. CDR1 SGHVS and CDR2 FNYEAQ come from the germline V gene. CDR3 sequence: CASSLRGAGTDEQYF. DNA of the CDR3: TGTGCCAGCAGCTTACGGGGAGCGGGAACGGACGAGCAGTACTTC.

The chain is built from TRBV9 and TRBJ2-5; TRBD2 aligns across 8 bases. The CDR3 length is 17 residues. J lost 2 bases, V lost 1 base, and 10 bases had no gene match. The germline gives CDR1 SGDLS, CDR2 YYNGEE. DNA for the CDR3: TGTGCCAGCAGCGTACTAGCGGGCCCTGGGAGGCAAGAGACCCAGTACTTC. It yields the protein CASSVLAGPGRQETQYF.

The chain links TRBV28 to TRBJ1-2, with D unresolved. The CDR3 covers 13 residues. The V end was cut by 5 bases, the J end by 4 bases, with 11 bases between. Looked up from germline, CDR1 is MDHEN and CDR2 is SYDVKM. The DNA of the CDR3 is TGTGCCAGCAGTGCGCAGGCCCCCTATGGCTACACCTTC. Translated, it gives CASSAQAPYGYTF.

The sample holds one count of this clone. The V gene is TRBV27, the J gene TRBJ1-6; the D gene is possibly TRBD1 (5 bases). The CDR3 spans 18 residues. Looked up from germline, CDR1 is MNHEY and CDR2 is SMNVEV (reference sequence). Trimming removed 5 bases at V and 7 bases at J, with 24 bases between. The CDR3 sequence: CASSPRGEGIRVNSPLHF. CDR3 DNA: TGTGCCAGCAGTCCCCGTGGGGAGGGAATCAGGGTAAATTCACCCCTCCACTTT.

V is TRBV6-5 and J is TRBJ2-3; 10 bases map to TRBD2. The V gene end was trimmed by 4 bases and the J gene end by 3 bases; junction bases not matched to a gene: 4. Germline V lookup: CDR1 MNHEY, CDR2 SVGAGI. The CDR3 is 15 amino acids. The CDR3 nucleotides are TGTGCCAGCAGTTCGTTAGCGGGGGGAACAGATACGCAGTATTTT. Amino acid sequence: CASSSLAGGTDTQYF.

The chain carries TRBV9 and TRBJ2-2; no definite D call. Germline loops: CDR1 SGDLS, CDR2 YYNGEE. The CDR3 runs to 15 residues. V dropped 3 bases and J dropped 8 bases, with 17 bases sitting between them. The CDR3 DNA reads as TGTGCCAGCAGCGATCCCAGACATGCTAGGGGGGAGCTGTTTTTT. Protein: CASSDPRHARGELFF.

CDR3 bases: TGTGCCAGCAGTTCAGGGACAGGGGGGGTCTCCGAGCAGTACTTC. Protein: CASSSGTGGVSEQYF. This sequence joins TRBV27 and TRBJ2-7, with TRBD1 matching 11 bases. Germline loops: CDR1 MNHEY, CDR2 SMNVEV (reference sequence). J gave up 6 bases and V 4 bases, and 8 bases lay outside the gene matches. This CDR3 contains 15 residues.

This chain links TRBV5-6 with TRBJ1-1; 7 nucleotides agree with TRBD1. CDR3 length: 11 residues. V gave up 4 bases and J gave up 8 bases; unmatched junction bases: 2. Germline lookup yields CDR1 SGHDT and CDR2 YYEEEE. The chain's CDR3 is CASSLGQEAFF. The CDR3 DNA reads TGTGCCAGCAGCCTGGGACAGGAAGCTTTCTTT.

The chain joins TRBV28 to TRBJ2-3; no definite D call. CDR3 length equals 12 residues. The V and J ends lost 4 bases and 4 bases respectively, with 6 bases between them. CDR1 and CDR2 from the germline V gene are MDHEN and SYDVKM. CDR3 loop: CASSSLSDTQYF. DNA for the CDR3: TGTGCCAGCAGTTCCCTATCAGATACGCAGTATTTT.

The rearrangement links TRBV27 to TRBJ1-6; 10 nucleotides align to TRBD1. CDR3 length: 16 residues. Trimming removed 6 bases from V and 3 bases from J; junction bases left unmatched: 5. Germline CDR1 MNHEY, CDR2 SMNVEV (reference sequence). The CDR3, as DNA: TGTGCCAGCAGCCGCGGGACAGGGGTCTATAATTCACCCCTCCACTTT. This encodes CASSRGTGVYNSPLHF.

The chain combines TRBV30 with TRBJ2-7, with 8 nucleotides matching TRBD1. Germline V gene data show CDR1 as GTSNPN and CDR2 as SVGIG (reference sequence). The CDR3 totals 13 residues. With 3 bases clipped from V and 1 base from J, the junction kept 2 bases outside the gene matches. The CDR3 loop reads CAWRGQVSYEQYF. CDR3 nucleotides: TGTGCCTGGAGGGGACAGGTGTCCTACGAGCAGTACTTC.

The chain is built from TRBV6-5 and TRBJ1-5; D is ambiguous. Germline lookup yields CDR1 MNHEY and CDR2 SVGAGI. Trimming cost V 2 bases and J 2 bases, with 4 bases left between them. CDR3 length: 13 amino acids. The CDR3 loop reads CASSYGGNQPQHF. In DNA form, the CDR3 reads TGTGCCAGCAGTTACGGCGGCAATCAGCCCCAGCATTTT.

The genes are TRBV20-1 and TRBJ2-7; D is unresolved. CDR3 size: 10 residues. The V gene's germline CDR1 is DFQATT and CDR2 SNEGSKA (reference sequence). The V and J ends lost 5 bases and 7 bases respectively, with 9 bases between them. The CDR3 coding sequence is TGCAGTGCTTACCTGGAGGAGCAGTACTTC. Its protein product is CSAYLEEQYF.

The chain uses TRBV5-1 and TRBJ1-1; possible D gene TRBD1, 6 bases. The CDR3 sequence is 14 residues long. V lost 4 bases to trimming and J lost 0 bases, with 10 bases between them. Germline CDR1 SGHRS, CDR2 YFSETQ. CDR3 in DNA: TGCGCCAGCAGCGGGGGACAATTGAACACTGAAGCTTTCTTT. As protein: CASSGGQLNTEAFF.

The chain links TRBV12-5 to TRBJ1-5; D not certain. Germline V gene sequence: CDR1 LGHNT, CDR2 FRNRAP. The ends were cut back, 1 base at V and 7 bases at J, with 8 bases in the middle. The CDR3 length is 13 residues. CDR3 nucleotide sequence: TGTGCTAGTGGTTTGGACGGGAGGCAGCCCCAGCATTTT. Its translation: CASGLDGRQPQHF.

The chain joins TRBV5-4 to TRBJ1-6, with D tentatively TRBD1 (5 bases). Per the germline V gene, CDR1 is SGHNT and CDR2 is YYREEE (reference sequence). Trimming stripped 0 bases from V and 4 bases from J, with 8 bases between. There are 15 residues in the CDR3. CDR3 protein: CASSLAGGYNSPLHF. The CDR3 nucleotides are TGTGCCAGCAGCTTGGCCGGGGGGTATAATTCACCCCTCCACTTT. Full variable domain (rest looked up from reference TRBV5-4 and TRBJ1-6): ETGVTQSPTHLIKTRGQQVTLRCSSQSGHNTVSWYQQALGQGPQFIFQYYREEENGRGNFPPRFSGLQFPNYSSELNVNALELDDSALYLCASSLAGGYNSPLHFGNGTRLTVT.

V and J are TRBV2 and TRBJ1-2; D may be TRBD1 (5 bases). Germline V gene data show CDR1 as SNHLY and CDR2 as FYNNEI. V gave up 5 bases and J gave up 8 bases, with 12 bases separating them. The CDR3 spans 12 residues. The CDR3 is CASSIQARGYTF. The CDR3 DNA reads TGTGCCAGCAGTATACAGGCAAGGGGCTACACCTTC.

The chain links TRBV29-1 to TRBJ1-2, with 8 nucleotides matching TRBD1. Trimming cost V 1 base and J 0 bases; bases outside gene matches: 1. Germline V gives CDR1 SQVTM, CDR2 ANQGSEA. The CDR3 runs 14 residues. The CDR3 protein is CSVEGQGTNYGYTF. CDR3 in DNA: TGCAGCGTTGAAGGACAGGGGACTAACTATGGCTACACCTTC.

The V gene is TRBV6-6, the J gene TRBJ1-1, with a weak D call TRBD1 (6 bases). This CDR3 region has 15 residues. V dropped 5 bases and J dropped 0 bases, with 13 bases sitting between them. Germline loops: CDR1 MNHNY, CDR2 SVGAGI (reference sequence). CDR3 nucleotides: TGTGCCAGCAGTGGACAGCAGCCGATGAACACTGAAGCTTTCTTT. Its protein is CASSGQQPMNTEAFF.

J is TRBJ2-7 and V is TRBV21-1; the table gives TRBD2 as D, unverified against the DNA. TRBV21-1 is a pseudogene locus. The CDR3 covers 12 residues. CDR3 region: CASPGGSNEQYF. CDR3 nucleotide sequence: TGTGCCAGCCCGGGGGGCAGCAACGAGCAGTACTTC.

V usage is TRBV9 and J usage is TRBJ1-6, with unresolved D. The CDR3 sequence is 21 residues long. Trimming shortened V by 0 bases and J by 0 bases, and 22 bases separated the two germline ends. Germline V gives CDR1 SGDLS, CDR2 YYNGEE. DNA of the CDR3: TGTGCCAGCAGCGTAGCTGTTGGGTGGAGGGCCCAGAGCTCCTATAATTCACCCCTCCACTTT. Translated: CASSVAVGWRAQSSYNSPLHF.

The chain couples TRBV5-1 to TRBJ1-2; D is perhaps TRBD1 (6 bases). Trimming cost V 3 bases and J 4 bases, with 16 bases left between them. CDR1 and CDR2 from the germline V gene are SGHRS and YFSETQ. The CDR3 is 15 residues long. CDR3 in DNA: TGCGCCAGCAGCTCTGGACAGCACTCTCTCTATGGCTACACCTTC. It is translated as CASSSGQHSLYGYTF. The complete variable domain, with remaining parts taken from reference TRBV5-1 and TRBJ1-2, reads KAGVTQTPRYLIKTRGQQVTLSCSPISGHRSVSWYQQTPGQGLQFLFEYFSETQRNKGNFPGRFSGRQFSNSRSEMNVSTLELGDSALYLCASSSGQHSLYGYTFGSGTRLTVV.

This clone appeared once. This chain joins TRBV6-1 and TRBJ2-5, with 13 nucleotides matching TRBD2. CDR3 length: 16 residues. In germline, CDR1 is MNHNS, CDR2 SASEGT. The V and J ends lost 2 bases and 5 bases, in that order; junction bases with no gene match: 5. The CDR3 sequence: CASSEQLAGGRETQYF. CDR3 nucleotide sequence: TGTGCCAGCAGTGAACAACTAGCGGGGGGGCGGGAGACCCAGTACTTC.